This T cell receptor (beta chain) was profiled in a study of cytotoxic CD8 clonotypes in ibrutinib-treated CLL (dated by TCRdb to the early 2020s). Describing the broader study: The cohort included around 15 treatment-naive and ten to twelve relapsed/refractory patients; roughly 17 were IGHV unmutated. Patients were still on ibrutinib when every remission and progressive disease sample was collected. Samples averaged 255,043 productive templates and more than 85,000 productive rearrangements. Cryopreserved peripheral blood mononuclear cells were obtained before treatment, at response, and at either sustained remission or disease progression. The response samples were drawn at a median of approximately twelve months into treatment, with a range of roughly 6 to 40 months. Responses were partial in some 24 patients and complete in 2; after median approximately 66 months follow-up, about 14 stayed in remission and around 12 progressed. Longitudinal samples were obtainable from about 30% of the 86 participants in the trial. Results the study describes overall, beyond this receptor: Baseline clonality was found to be higher than that of age-matched healthy donors and was strongly correlated with circulating CD8+ T-cell counts. At ibrutinib response clonality went up, during sustained remission it held steady, and at progression it dropped back toward baseline. Sampling times were not matched between sustained-remission and progressing patients, and lymph node repertoires were not studied. Public clonotypes were rare and either shrank or stayed stable during treatment, and the rise in clonality at ibrutinib response reflected expansion of private clonotypes.

This clone appeared a few times. What antigen it recognizes has not been identified. It has no much larger one-base neighbor in the sample; base qualities were not kept. From cysteine to phenylalanine, the CDR3 is 16 amino acids long. The entry retains the CDR3 DNA only, 48 bases that are in frame from base 1. On a MiSeq, deep resolution sequencing aimed for a depth between 1 in 1 million and 1 in 200,000 T cells, with each clonotype covered 10x on average. The immunoSEQ hsTCRB Kit was used to generate TCR beta libraries. Concerning the study's data processing: The data were analyzed with ImmunoSEQ Analyzer and ImmunoSEQ Data Assistant, and V, D and J gene assignments followed IMGT definitions. Clonality was computed as one minus normalized Shannon entropy of productive rearrangement frequencies, ranging from 0 to 1. Only overrepresented clonotypes making up at least 0.05% of each patient's repertoire were included in the public clonotype analysis. Thirteen age-matched healthy donor repertoires from immuneACCESS were used as controls for clonality. TCRdb stores this immuneACCESS table with in-frame sequences only. Part of the clones is absent; in the studies checked, under half of the shortfall reflects unresolved V genes, and no reason is known for the rest. V, J and clone size derive from that table, while D and trimming were established from the DNA sequence. This sample comprises about 200,000 clones, around 75% of them detected only once. In total, the top ten clones hold 5.5% to 7% of the sample.

Per the publication, the time point label means: 12 to 13 months on ibrutinib. For TCR beta library preparation, about 2 micrograms of genomic DNA were isolated from cryopreserved PBMCs. Longitudinal blood samples from CLL patients on ibrutinib monotherapy were analyzed using high-throughput TCR beta sequencing. The patients were enrolled in a single-center, open-label phase 2 trial of ibrutinib monotherapy. The V and J genes are TRBV21-1 and TRBJ2-1; the listed D gene, TRBD1, was not tested against the DNA. TRBV21-1 constitutes a pseudogene. The receptor's source is a human donor with chronic lymphocytic leukemia. The sequencing used PBMCs, collected after 12 months of ibrutinib treatment. The DNA sequence follows: TGTGCCAGCAGTCTGCACGGGACAGGGGGGACGGATGAGCAGTTCTTC. The encoded protein is CASSLHGTGGTDEQFF.